The subject of this entry is one T cell receptor beta chain. Its antigen is unknown. The sequencing template was cDNA reverse transcribed from extracted RNA. Repertoires were generated with immunoSEQ multiplex PCR, while TCRdb's copy carries only in-frame clones and drops some. The repertoire includes 160,000 or so clones, 58% of them detected once, and approximately 16% sits in the top ten. The entry originates in a study of CD8+ T cells in alopecia areata. The study's findings and limits: Resident alphabeta T-cell populations of normal skin are likewise subject to sequencing in scalp samples. Scalp lesions, especially in alopecia totalis/universalis, had higher clonality than normal scalp. Since there was just one nonresponder, nobody can yet say how baseline CD8+ expansion ties to response.

Described treatment: oral pan-JAK inhibitor, 5-10 mg twice daily. Lesional scalp punch biopsies and peripheral blood came from alopecia areata patients. CDR3 length: 15 amino acids. CDR1 is GTSNPN and CDR2 is SVGIG in the germline V gene (reference sequence). Trimming at V came to 0 bases and at J to 4 bases, leaving 3 bases not matched to a gene. V is TRBV30 and J is TRBJ2-6; 7 positions agree with TRBD1. The sequences come from CD4+ T cells sorted from blood, collected at approximately week 56, from a patient treated with tofacitinib. The TCR comes from a human donor with alopecia areata. As DNA, the CDR3 is TGTGCCTGGAGTGTAAGGGGGCTAGGGGCCAACGTCCTGACTTTC. This gives the protein CAWSVRGLGANVLTF.